What follows are 24 T cell receptor beta chains derived from one specimen sequenced in a study of blood T cell repertoires in COVID-19. Sequencing used immunoSEQ multiplex PCR; TCRdb keeps in-frame clones, though not all of them. The sample consists of a few hundred thousand clones, approximately 80% of them appearing once. Sequenced input: peripheral blood. The receptors stem from a human donor in a cohort sampled during active COVID-19.

The rearrangement joins TRBV4-2 to TRBJ2-5; the D is unclear. V lost 0 bases and J lost 3, with 11 bases in between. This CDR3 region has 15 residues. The germline V gene encodes CDR1 LGHNA and CDR2 YNFKEQ. CDR3 sequence: CASSQDSRRKETQYF. The CDR3 DNA sequence: TGTGCCAGCAGCCAAGATTCCCGCAGGAAAGAGACCCAGTACTTC.

This chain uses TRBV3-1 (or the pseudogene TRBV3-2) with TRBJ1-3, with 7 bases lining up with TRBD1. The germline V gene has CDR1 LGHDT and CDR2 YNNKEL (reference sequence). The CDR3 is 14 amino acids. J gave up 5 bases and V 1 base, and 2 bases lay outside the gene matches. The CDR3 is CASSQGGQRNTIYF. The CDR3 coding sequence is TGTGCCAGCAGCCAAGGGGGACAGAGAAACACCATATATTTT.

V gene TRBV29-1 combines with J gene TRBJ1-2, with a possible D match to TRBD1 (6 bases). The V end was cut by 6 bases, the J end by 3 bases, with 17 bases between. The CDR3 is made up of 14 amino acids. The germline V gene has CDR1 SQVTM and CDR2 ANQGSEA. CDR3 amino acids: CSVYDRSGDYGYTF. DNA of the CDR3: TGCAGCGTCTACGACAGGTCAGGCGACTATGGCTACACCTTC.

This clone occurred a few times. The V gene is TRBV5-1, the J gene TRBJ2-7, with D unclear. The germline gives CDR1 SGHRS, CDR2 YFSETQ. Trimming stripped 0 bases from V and 0 bases from J, with 4 bases between. The CDR3 has 13 residues. The CDR3 loop is CASSLARSYEQYF. The CDR3 DNA is TGCGCCAGCAGCTTGGCCCGCTCCTACGAGCAGTACTTC.

J is TRBJ1-6 and V is TRBV27; D possibly corresponds to TRBD1 (6 bases). This CDR3 has 19 amino acids. V gave up 2 bases and J gave up 1 base, with 18 bases separating them. CDR1 and CDR2 from the germline V gene are MNHEY and SMNVEV (reference sequence). The CDR3 region has the DNA TGTGCCAGCAGTTTAACCATTGGTGGGGGCACGTCCTATAATTCACCCCTCCACTTT. Translating gives CASSLTIGGGTSYNSPLHF.

The chain recombines TRBV9 with TRBJ2-3; 8 bases are shared with TRBD2. Trimming cost V 0 bases and J 7 bases; bases outside gene matches: 7. The germline gives CDR1 SGDLS, CDR2 YYNGEE. The CDR3 has 15 residues. The CDR3 sequence: CASSVVGSGEYTQYF. CDR3 in DNA: TGTGCCAGCAGCGTAGTCGGTAGCGGGGAATATACGCAGTATTTT.

CDR3 residues: CASSYSQGRNTEAFF. For the CDR3, the DNA is TGTGCCAGCAGTTACTCCCAGGGGCGGAACACTGAAGCTTTCTTT. The chain joins TRBV6-6 to TRBJ1-1, with D maybe TRBD1 (6 bases). CDR1 is MNHNY and CDR2 is SVGAGI in the germline V gene (reference sequence). V was cut by 0 bases and J by 1 base, with 9 bases left in between. The CDR3 totals 15 residues.

The CDR3 sequence is CAIKPGQGFPEQYF. The CDR3 nucleotides are TGTGCCATAAAACCGGGACAGGGATTCCCCGAGCAGTACTTC. The chain is built from TRBV19 and TRBJ2-7, with TRBD1 identical over 9 bases. This CDR3 has 14 residues. Germline lookup yields CDR1 LNHDA and CDR2 SQIVND (reference sequence). J gave up 6 bases and V 10 bases, and 13 bases lay outside the gene matches.

The CDR3 DNA sequence: TGTGCCAGCAGCGCGGGACAGGACTACGAGCAGTACTTC. Amino acid sequence: CASSAGQDYEQYF. The V gene is TRBV27, the J gene TRBJ2-7, with TRBD1 matching over 8 bases. The V and J ends lost 6 bases and 3 bases, in that order; junction bases with no gene match: 4. Germline V lookup: CDR1 MNHEY, CDR2 SMNVEV (reference sequence). The CDR3 totals 13 residues.

The chain employs TRBV7-2 and TRBJ2-1; 8 nucleotides line up with TRBD1. The CDR3 totals 16 residues. The trim removed 5 bases at V and 5 bases at J, leaving 11 bases unmatched. CDR1 and CDR2 (germline): SGHTA, FQGNSA. This CDR3 is CASSLRWGTGDNEQFF. In DNA form, the CDR3 reads TGTGCCAGCAGCCTAAGGTGGGGGACAGGCGACAATGAGCAGTTCTTC.

This clone was observed a single time. J is TRBJ2-7 and V is TRBV10-3; TRBD2 agrees at 16 bases. Germline lookup yields CDR1 ENHRY and CDR2 SYGVKD. V shed 6 bases, J shed 2 bases, and the junction held 7 bases outside the gene matches. The length of the CDR3 is 17 residues. CDR3 sequence reads: CAISFSGTSGGAYEQYF. The DNA for the CDR3 is TGTGCCATCAGCTTCTCCGGGACTAGCGGGGGGGCCTACGAGCAGTACTTC.

The V call is TRBV28, the J call TRBJ1-6, with 10 bases fitting TRBD1. The V and J ends lost 1 base and 3 bases, in that order; junction bases with no gene match: 6. The CDR3 loop spans 18 amino acids. In germline, CDR1 is MDHEN, CDR2 SYDVKM. The CDR3 sequence is CASSLLDRGYFYNSPLHF. The CDR3 region has the DNA TGTGCCAGCAGTTTATTGGACAGGGGGTATTTCTATAATTCACCCCTCCACTTT.

As to this clone: The junction and the germline gene differ at one end; a read error may be behind it. Other DNA sequences from this sample encode an identical CDR3 as well. V and J are TRBV11-3 and TRBJ1-5; 8 bases agree with TRBD1. From germline, CDR1 is SGHNT and CDR2 YENEEA. The CDR3 runs to 13 residues. The CDR3, as DNA: TGTGCCAGTAGCTTAGATCCCCGGGACAGGAGACATTTT. Protein: CASSLDPRDRRHF.

The chain joins TRBV7-2 to TRBJ1-2, with TRBD1 identical over 10 bases. Trimming took 1 base from V and 7 from J; bases not matched to a gene: 3. The V gene's germline CDR1 is SGHTA and CDR2 FQGNSA. The CDR3 runs to 14 residues. Here the CDR3 reads CASSLVGDRGGYTF. CDR3 coding DNA: TGTGCCAGCAGCTTAGTTGGGGACAGGGGTGGCTACACCTTC.

The chain has TRBV7-2 and TRBJ1-2; TRBD1 is a possible D gene (5 bases). Germline V gene sequence: CDR1 SGHTA, CDR2 FQGNSA. This CDR3 is built from 14 residues. V lost 1 base to trimming and J lost 6 bases, with 12 bases between them. The CDR3 here is CASSLDEGVDGYTF. In nucleotides, the CDR3 is TGTGCCAGCAGCTTAGATGAAGGGGTGGATGGCTACACCTTC. The whole variable domain, filled in from reference TRBV7-2 and TRBJ1-2, reads GAGVSQSPSNKVTEKGKDVELRCDPISGHTALYWYRQSLGQGLEFLIYFQGNSAPDKSGLPSDRFSAERTGGSVSTLTIQRTQQEDSAVYLCASSLDEGVDGYTFGSGTRLTVV.

V is TRBV28 and J is TRBJ2-7; D is unresolved. Germline V gene sequence: CDR1 MDHEN, CDR2 SYDVKM. V was shortened by 3 bases and J by 3 bases, with 12 bases between the two germline ends. This CDR3 is 14 amino acids long. CDR3 nucleotide sequence: TGTGCCAGCAGTTTGTTAGCACAAATCTACGAGCAGTACTTC. It specifies CASSLLAQIYEQYF.

The rearrangement joins TRBV6-5 to TRBJ1-3; TRBD1 matches at 7 bases. The V segment lost 6 bases and the J segment 4 bases; nucleotides outside the gene matches: 9. The CDR3 extends over 15 amino acids. CDR1 MNHEY and CDR2 SVGAGI come from the germline V gene. DNA for the CDR3: TGTGCCAGCAGGACAGGGCGGAATCCCGGAAACACCATATATTTT. Translating it yields CASRTGRNPGNTIYF.

The V and J genes are TRBV5-1 and TRBJ2-5; D possibly corresponds to TRBD2 (5 bases). The CDR3 consists of 13 residues. V shed 6 bases and J shed 5 bases, with 14 bases lying between them. Germline V gene lookup returns CDR1 SGHRS and CDR2 YFSETQ. The chain's CDR3 is CASTFGTGETQYF. CDR3 nucleotide sequence: TGCGCCAGCACCTTTGGTACGGGGGAGACCCAGTACTTC.

The chain uses TRBV12-3 or TRBV12-4 and TRBJ1-6; D not certain. The CDR3 covers 13 residues. The V end was cut by 3 bases, the J end by 8 bases, with 8 bases between. The DNA for the CDR3 is TGTGCCAGCAGTTTCGGTGAAGATTCACCCCTCCACTTT. This encodes CASSFGEDSPLHF.

This clone was seen more than once but under ten times. The rearrangement joins TRBV19 to TRBJ2-1; 7 bases line up with TRBD2. This CDR3 is 16 amino acids long. Germline V gives CDR1 LNHDA, CDR2 SQIVND (reference sequence). The V gene end was trimmed by 0 bases and the J gene end by 8 bases; junction bases not matched to a gene: 10. The CDR3 nucleotides are TGTGCCAGTAGTATAGATGCGGGGGTCCCCTCAGATGAGCAGTTCTTC. Amino acid sequence: CASSIDAGVPSDEQFF. Variable domain in full (rest from reference TRBV19 and TRBJ2-1): DGGITQSPKYLFRKEGQNVTLSCEQNLNHDAMYWYRQDPGQGLRLIYYSQIVNDFQKGDIAEGYSVSREKKESFPLTVTSAQKNPTAFYLCASSIDAGVPSDEQFFGPGTRLTVL.

The chain links TRBV28 to TRBJ2-1, with D tentatively TRBD1 (6 bases). This CDR3 region has 16 residues. V lost 7 bases, J lost 1 base, and 17 bases lay in between. Germline V gene lookup returns CDR1 MDHEN and CDR2 SYDVKM. CDR3 sequence reads: CASIPHREGSYNEQFF. The CDR3 nucleotides are TGTGCCAGCATCCCACACAGGGAAGGGTCCTACAATGAGCAGTTCTTC.

The chain couples TRBV7-8 to TRBJ2-7, with 10 bases aligning to TRBD2. The CDR3 runs to 17 residues. Germline assignment: CDR1 SGHVS and CDR2 FQNEAQ. V dropped 0 bases and J dropped 4; count of bases not matched to a gene: 9. CDR3 DNA sequence: TGTGCCAGCAGCTTAGCGATAACTAGCGGGGAACCTTACGAGCAGTACTTC. This codes for CASSLAITSGEPYEQYF. The full variable domain, its missing parts supplied by reference TRBV7-8 and TRBJ2-7, is GAGVSQSPRYKVAKRGQDVALRCDPISGHVSLFWYQQALGQGPEFLTYFQNEAQLDKSGLPSDRFFAERPEGSVSTLKIQRTQQEDSAVYLCASSLAITSGEPYEQYFGPGTRLTVT.

The chain joins TRBV2 to TRBJ2-6, with D possibly TRBD2 on 6 matching bases. The V and J ends lost 11 bases and 4 bases respectively, with 21 bases between them. CDR3 length: 16 residues. CDR1 and CDR2 from the germline V gene are SNHLY and FYNNEI. In DNA form, the CDR3 reads TGTGCCGGAGGATTGTCGGGGGTAAGAGGGGCCAACGTCCTGACTTTC. Protein sequence: CAGGLSGVRGANVLTF.

This chain uses TRBV11-3 with TRBJ2-5; TRBD1 agrees at 7 bases. This CDR3 has 16 residues. With 1 base clipped from V and 2 bases from J, the junction kept 7 bases outside the gene matches. Germline assignment: CDR1 SGHNT and CDR2 YENEEA. CDR3 bases: TGTGCCAGCAGCTTAGGGGCACAGGGGAGACAAGAGACCCAGTACTTC. It translates to CASSLGAQGRQETQYF. Filled out from reference TRBV11-3 and TRBJ2-5, the complete variable domain reads EAGVVQSPRYKIIEKKQPVAFWCNPISGHNTLYWYLQNLGQGPELLIRYENEEAVDDSQLPKDRFSAERLKGVDSTLKIQPAELGDSAVYLCASSLGAQGRQETQYFGPGTRLLVL.